This T cell receptor beta chain was obtained from a study of beta chain features in type 1 diabetes. A heparinised blood draw that averaged about 0.11 L was obtained once from each donor. Sequenced material consisted of expressed TCRB transcripts (all of the isolated RNA was reverse transcribed). Produced via immunoSEQ multiplex PCR; TCRdb's table is partial and in-frame only. The sample has about 700,000 clones; 13% are singletons. With respect to this clone: Its antigen is unidentified.

Study results and limitations: Among all four CD4+ subsets, Type 1 diabetes patients had TCRB CDR3s that were moderately but significantly shorter. A cDNA-based sequencing approach could over-represent cells with high TCR expression.

The clonotype was recovered from a man between 18 and 29 years old with type 1 diabetes. The source material was naive CD4+ T cells from blood.

CDR3 DNA: TGTGCCATCACGGGCGGACCTAGCACAGATACGCAGTATTTT. This gives the protein CAITGGPSTDTQYF. V usage is TRBV10-3 and J usage is TRBJ2-3, with D unresolved. CDR1 is ENHRY and CDR2 is SYGVKD in the germline V gene. The V gene lost 7 bases and the J gene lost 0 bases, with 11 bases spanning the gap. The CDR3 totals 14 residues.